This entry lists 10 T cell receptor beta chains sequenced from one sample in a study of monozygotic twins with inflammatory bowel disease. TCRdb reworked the 5' RACE reads into one entry per CDR3 protein, no DNA. The sample includes over 35,000 distinct CDR3 sequences. What was sequenced was blood. These receptors were collected from a human donor with ulcerative colitis or Crohn's disease, or a healthy co-twin of an affected twin (not recorded which).

This rearrangement joins TRBV12-3 or TRBV12-4 to TRBJ2-5; TCRdb selects TRBD1, and the lack of DNA leaves this call unchecked. The CDR3 has 13 residues. This chain's CDR3 is CASSLMWGTGSYF.

The chain carries TRBV7-9 and TRBJ1-3; TCRdb's D call, TRBD1, is unchecked because there is no DNA. The CDR3 is 12 residues long. Germline assignment: CDR1 SEHNR and CDR2 FQNEAQ (reference sequence). CDR3 protein: CASSLLQGLLYF.

The chain combines TRBV5-1 with TRBJ2-5; TCRdb's D call, TRBD2, is unchecked because there is no DNA. Germline CDR1 reads SGHRS; CDR2 reads YFSETQ. The CDR3 is made up of 15 amino acids. The chain's CDR3 is CASSLGGGLQETQYF.

The J gene is TRBJ2-2, the V gene TRBV10-3; absent DNA, TCRdb's TRBD2 call cannot be checked. This CDR3 has 14 amino acids. Per germline, CDR1 ENHRY and CDR2 SYGVKD. This CDR3 is CATGLSGYTGELFF.

V usage is TRBV6-1 and J usage is TRBJ2-2; with no DNA, the TCRdb D assignment of TRBD1 cannot be verified. The germline V gene encodes CDR1 MNHNS and CDR2 SASEGT. The CDR3 spans 15 residues. Here the CDR3 reads CASSRSRVNTGELFF.

The chain carries TRBV6-1 and TRBJ2-7; with no DNA, the TCRdb D assignment of TRBD2 cannot be verified. The CDR3 totals 14 residues. CDR1 and CDR2 from the germline V gene are MNHNS and SASEGT. CDR3 residues: CASSTGTLASEQYF.

CDR3: CASSKDRGRSSGANVLTF. The chain joins TRBV27 to TRBJ2-6; the TCRdb call, TRBD1, lacks DNA for checking. The germline V gene encodes CDR1 MNHEY and CDR2 SMNVEV (reference sequence). CDR3 length: 18 amino acids.

The chain employs TRBV2 and TRBJ2-1; TCRdb calls TRBD2, which cannot be checked without DNA. Germline values: CDR1 SNHLY, CDR2 FYNNEI. This CDR3 is built from 15 residues. CDR3 in amino acids: CASSIGLAGANEQFF.

The rearrangement joins TRBV25-1 to TRBJ2-3; TCRdb lists TRBD2, though no DNA is available to test this call. This CDR3 comprises 15 residues. The germline V gene encodes CDR1 MGHDK and CDR2 SYGVNS. CDR3 sequence: CASRPSGSWADTQYF. Looking up the rest from reference TRBV25-1 and TRBJ2-3 gives the full variable domain: EADIYQTPRYLVIGTGKKITLECSQTMGHDKMYWYQQDPGMELHLIHYSYGVNSTEKGDLSSESTVSRIRTEHFPLTLESARPSHTSQYLCASRPSGSWADTQYFGPGTRLTVL.

The chain is built from TRBV9 and TRBJ2-1; TCRdb's D call, TRBD1, is unchecked because there is no DNA. This CDR3 region has 18 residues. Germline V lookup: CDR1 SGDLS, CDR2 YYNGEE. CDR3 residues: CASSVRNGGSGSYNEQFF. Based on the CDR3 plus reference TRBV9 and TRBJ2-1, the full variable domain is DSGVTQTPKHLITATGQRVTLRCSPRSGDLSVYWYQQSLDQGLQFLIQYYNGEERAKGNILERFSAQQFPDLHSELNLSSLELGDSALYFCASSVRNGGSGSYNEQFFGPGTRLTVL.